These T cell receptor beta chains were read from a single sample in a study of shared clonotypes between healthy human individuals. Produced via immunoSEQ multiplex PCR; TCRdb's table is partial and in-frame only. This repertoire shows some 490,000 clones, almost 80% found once; its top ten account for 12%. The sequencing sample was made of PBMCs. The source is a woman aged 40 to 49 in good health. Some clones in this sample may be carry-over from other donors' samples. The CDR3 runs from the conserved cysteine through the conserved F or W. A D gene is named only where the DNA matches it firmly. Clone sizes are given selectively: once, few, many, or a class where the clone is expanded.

D: -
V: TRBV19
J: TRBJ1-5
size: -
CDR3: CASSRADQPQHF
DNA: TGTGCCAGTAGTCGTGCGGATCAGCCCCAGCATTTT

D: -
V: TRBV30
J: TRBJ1-5
size: -
CDR3: CAWNTGSNQPQHF
DNA: TGTGCCTGGAATACAGGGAGTAATCAGCCCCAGCATTTT

D: TRBD2
V: TRBV29-1
J: TRBJ2-3
size: -
CDR3: CSVEEGRGYTQYF
DNA: TGCAGCGTTGAGGAGGGGAGGGGCTATACGCAGTATTTT

D: TRBD1
V: TRBV18
J: TRBJ2-7
size: -
CDR3: CASSPQGQGSYEQYF
DNA: TGTGCCAGCTCACCACAGGGACAGGGCTCCTACGAGCAGTACTTC

D: TRBD1
V: TRBV5-1
J: TRBJ1-3
size: once
CDR3: CASSRDSSSGNTIYF
DNA: TGCGCCAGCAGCCGGGACAGTAGCTCTGGAAACACCATATATTTT

D: -
V: TRBV4-2
J: TRBJ2-5
size: -
CDR3: CASSQDPGVETQYF
DNA: TGTGCCAGCAGCCAAGACCCGGGAGTGGAGACCCAGTACTTC

D: TRBD1
V: TRBV30
J: TRBJ1-5
size: -
CDR3: CAWSADRDQPQHF
DNA: TGTGCCTGGAGTGCGGACAGGGATCAGCCCCAGCATTTT

D: TRBD2
V: TRBV30
J: TRBJ2-7
size: -
CDR3: CAWSSRLAGGSDEQYF
DNA: TGTGCCTGGAGTTCGCGACTAGCGGGAGGGTCCGACGAGCAGTACTTC

D: TRBD2
V: TRBV14
J: TRBJ2-3
size: -
CDR3: CASSQVGLAGDTQYF
DNA: TGTGCCAGCAGCCAAGTCGGTCTAGCGGGGGATACGCAGTATTTT

D: -
V: TRBV7-9
J: TRBJ2-1
size: -
CDR3: CASSSGNEQFF
DNA: TGTGCCAGCAGCTCCGGTAATGAGCAGTTCTTC

D: -
V: TRBV27
J: TRBJ2-3
size: -
CDR3: CASSFLPGRFDTQYF
DNA: TGTGCCAGCAGTTTCCTCCCAGGGAGATTTGATACGCAGTATTTT

D: -
V: TRBV5-1
J: TRBJ2-4
size: -
CDR3: CASSPEAKNIQYF
DNA: TGCGCCAGCAGCCCGGAGGCCAAAAACATTCAGTACTTC

D: TRBD2
V: TRBV7-9
J: TRBJ2-2
size: -
CDR3: CASSLAPAGGDTGELFF
DNA: TGTGCCAGCAGCTTAGCGCCGGCGGGAGGGGACACCGGGGAGCTGTTTTTT

D: TRBD2
V: TRBV11-2
J: TRBJ2-1
size: -
CDR3: CASRRTSGRGNEQFF
DNA: TGTGCCAGCAGGCGGACTAGCGGGCGAGGCAATGAGCAGTTCTTC

D: TRBD2
V: TRBV7-2
J: TRBJ2-7
size: once
CDR3: CASSSEGTSGSYEQYF
DNA: TGTGCCAGCAGCTCGGAAGGGACTAGCGGATCCTACGAGCAGTACTTC

D: TRBD1
V: TRBV7-2
J: TRBJ1-2
size: -
CDR3: CASSLGAGTGGSSSF
DNA: TGTGCCAGCAGCTTAGGTGCGGGGACAGGGGGCTCCTCCTCCTTC

D: TRBD1
V: TRBV11-2
J: TRBJ1-2
size: once
CDR3: CASSRAPLGQGNYGYTF
DNA: TGTGCCAGCAGCCGAGCCCCCCTGGGACAGGGTAACTATGGCTACACCTTC

D: -
V: TRBV5-5
J: TRBJ1-2
size: -
CDR3: CASSLAQFNGYTF
DNA: TGTGCCAGCAGCTTGGCCCAGTTTAACGGCTACACCTTC

D: TRBD2
V: TRBV5-4
J: TRBJ2-3
size: -
CDR3: CASSLPTSGRAGDTQYF
DNA: TGTGCCAGCAGCCTCCCGACTAGCGGGAGGGCGGGAGATACGCAGTATTTT

D: -
V: TRBV10-3
J: TRBJ1-2
size: -
CDR3: CAIRSNSGDGYTF
DNA: TGTGCCATCAGGTCGAACTCAGGGGATGGCTACACCTTC

D: TRBD2
V: TRBV5-1
J: TRBJ2-2
size: -
CDR3: CASSPGLAGNTGELFF
DNA: TGCGCCAGCAGCCCGGGACTAGCGGGAAACACCGGGGAGCTGTTTTTT

D: -
V: TRBV15
J: TRBJ2-7
size: -
CDR3: CATRVYRDSYEQYF
DNA: TGTGCCACCAGAGTTTACAGGGACTCCTACGAGCAGTACTTC

D: -
V: TRBV6-1
J: TRBJ2-3
size: -
CDR3: CASSDSIGDTQYF
DNA: TGTGCCAGCAGTGATTCAATTGGGGATACGCAGTATTTT

D: -
V: TRBV18
J: TRBJ2-3
size: -
CDR3: CASSLDRRLADTQYF
DNA: TGTGCCAGCTCACTTGACCGAAGATTGGCAGATACGCAGTATTTT

D: -
V: TRBV28
J: TRBJ2-3
size: -
CDR3: CASSFAQGTDTQYF
DNA: TGTGCCAGCAGTTTTGCACAGGGCACAGATACGCAGTATTTT

D: -
V: TRBV7-3
J: TRBJ2-2
size: -
CDR3: CASSRQTNTGELFF
DNA: TGTGCCAGCAGCCGACAGACCAACACCGGGGAGCTGTTTTTT

D: TRBD1
V: TRBV5-8
J: TRBJ1-5
size: -
CDR3: CASSGRTGGAWGNQPQHF
DNA: TGTGCCAGCAGCGGACGGACAGGGGGCGCTTGGGGAAATCAGCCCCAGCATTTT